These 26 T cell receptor beta chains were sequenced from one sample in a study of identical twins. TCRdb re-called the 5' RACE reads through MiXCR, storing one row per CDR3 protein. The repertoire includes around 490,000 distinct CDR3 sequences, about 22% of them detected once, and about 0.5% sits in the top ten. The same data also contributed to another study, on yellow fever vaccine responses in identical twins.

The sample was CD4+ T cells sorted from blood. These receptors all come from a young woman in good health.

The chain joins TRBV5-1 to TRBJ2-3; TRBD2 matches at 9 bases. Germline-derived CDR1 and CDR2 are SGHRS and YFSETQ. Unmatched junction bases numbered 6, after V lost 3 bases and J lost 1 base. This CDR3 is 16 amino acids long. The chain's CDR3 is CASSYNSGGRTDTQYF. The CDR3 DNA reads TGCGCCAGCAGCTACAATAGCGGGGGACGCACAGATACGCAGTATTTT. The variable domain in full, with the rest retrieved from reference TRBV5-1 and TRBJ2-3, is KAGVTQTPRYLIKTRGQQVTLSCSPISGHRSVSWYQQTPGQGLQFLFEYFSETQRNKGNFPGRFSGRQFSNSRSEMNVSTLELGDSALYLCASSYNSGGRTDTQYFGPGTRLTVL.

This clonotype was seen only a few times. The V gene is TRBV3-1, the J gene TRBJ1-2, with TRBD1 matching 7 bases. CDR1 and CDR2 (germline): LGHDT, YNNKEL (reference sequence). The CDR3 contains 18 residues. Germline trimming cut 0 bases from V and 1 base from J; bases unmatched to any gene: 11. The CDR3 nucleotides are TGTGCCAGCAGCCAAGATTTAGGGGCGGGACAGCATAACTATGGCTACACCTTC. Translating gives CASSQDLGAGQHNYGYTF.

The chain employs TRBV6-2 or TRBV6-3 and TRBJ2-2, with 10 bases aligning to TRBD1. CDR1 and CDR2 (germline): MNHEY, SVGEGT. The CDR3 has 15 residues. Germline trimming cut 6 bases from V and 5 bases from J; bases unmatched to any gene: 6. The CDR3 DNA follows: TGTGCCAGCAGCTGGGACAGGGGAAGTACCGGGGAGCTGTTTTTT. Its protein product is CASSWDRGSTGELFF.

Turning to this clonotype: One junction end does not reproduce the germline sequence, and a read error may be involved. This rearrangement joins TRBV9 to TRBJ2-3; perhaps TRBD1 as D (9 bases). The V gene's germline CDR1 is SGDLS and CDR2 YYNGEE. This CDR3 is 16 amino acids long. The CDR3 nucleotides read TGTACCAGCAGCGTCGGGAGGGACAGGGTGACAGATACGCAGTATTTT. Its protein is CTSSVGRDRVTDTQYF.

The chain uses TRBV5-5 and TRBJ2-1; D possibly corresponds to TRBD1 (5 bases). CDR3 size: 16 residues. Trimming removed 1 base from V and 6 bases from J, with 17 bases in between. CDR1 is SGHKS and CDR2 is YYEKEE in the germline V gene (reference sequence). The CDR3 DNA follows: TGTGCCAGCAGCTTGACCCCAGGCCAGGGTGGCAATGAGCAGTTCTTC. The encoded protein is CASSLTPGQGGNEQFF. The full variable domain, with the rest looked up from reference TRBV5-5 and TRBJ2-1, is DAGVTQSPTHLIKTRGQQVTLRCSPISGHKSVSWYQQVLGQGPQFIFQYYEKEERGRGNFPDRFSARQFPNYSSELNVNALLLGDSALYLCASSLTPGQGGNEQFFGPGTRLTVL.

The sample holds a few counts of this clonotype. The chain recombines TRBV7-9 with TRBJ2-1; D may be TRBD1 or TRBD2 (5 bases each). Germline V gene sequence: CDR1 SEHNR, CDR2 FQNEAQ (reference sequence). This CDR3 is 17 amino acids long. Trimming shortened V by 5 bases and J by 7 bases, and 24 bases separated the two germline ends. In DNA form, the CDR3 reads TGTGCCAGCAGCCCCAGTGGAGTGAGGGGTCTGGGAAATGAGCAGTTCTTC. Translating gives CASSPSGVRGLGNEQFF. The full variable domain, rest sourced from reference TRBV7-9 and TRBJ2-1, is DTGVSQNPRHKITKRGQNVTFRCDPISEHNRLYWYRQTLGQGPEFLTYFQNEAQLEKSRLLSDRFSAERPKGSFSTLEIQRTEQGDSAMYLCASSPSGVRGLGNEQFFGPGTRLTVL.

The table lists this clonotype with a few counts. This chain links TRBV28 with TRBJ1-3; D remains unclear. CDR3 length equals 14 residues. Deletions cut 6 bases from V and 1 base from J, with 10 bases between. Germline V gene sequence: CDR1 MDHEN, CDR2 SYDVKM. DNA for the CDR3: TGTGCCAGCAGCACCACGGATTCTGGAAACACCATATATTTT. It specifies CASSTTDSGNTIYF.

This clonotype was counted a few times. The chain joins TRBV12-3 or TRBV12-4 to TRBJ2-2; D may be TRBD2 (5 bases). V dropped 10 bases and J dropped 6 bases, with 12 bases sitting between them. This CDR3 spans 12 amino acids. CDR3 in amino acids: CATRFGAGELFF. The CDR3 DNA reads TGTGCCACCCGATTCGGGGCCGGGGAGCTGTTTTTT.

This clonotype was counted a few times. For the CDR3, the DNA is TGTGCCAGCAGCGGGGGACTTCGAGAGCAGTACGTC. Its protein is CASSGGLREQYV. The rearrangement joins TRBV7-9 to TRBJ2-7, with TRBD2 as a possible D gene (6 bases). CDR1 is SEHNR and CDR2 is FQNEAQ in the germline V gene (reference sequence). The CDR3 is 12 residues long. Trimming left V 5 bases short and J 7 bases short, with 12 bases between.

This clonotype was seen a handful of times. CDR3 region: CASSLQLLQETQYF. The CDR3 bases are TGTGCCAGCAGTTTACAGTTGTTACAAGAGACCCAGTACTTC. The genes are TRBV12-3 or TRBV12-4 and TRBJ2-5; no reliable D call. V was trimmed by 2 bases and J by 2 bases, leaving 9 bases between them. The CDR3 is made up of 14 amino acids.

This clonotype was counted only a few times. CDR3 nucleotide sequence: TGCGCCAGCAGCCTGCTCGCAACAGCATACACCGGGGAGCTGTTTTTT. This codes for CASSLLATAYTGELFF. V is TRBV5-1 and J is TRBJ2-2; no reliable D call. Germline values: CDR1 SGHRS, CDR2 YFSETQ. The CDR3 is 16 amino acids. V was pared by 4 bases and J by 3 bases, with 16 bases between.

This chain links TRBV7-9 with TRBJ1-2, with a weak D call TRBD1 (5 bases). Trimming pared 5 bases from V and 4 bases from J, leaving 14 bases between. Germline CDR1 is SEHNR and CDR2 is FQNEAQ (reference sequence). CDR3 length: 14 amino acids. DNA for the CDR3: TGTGCCAGCAGCGAGGCGGGGCCGGGCTATGGCTACACCTTC. Translation gives CASSEAGPGYGYTF.

This clonotype appeared a few times. V gene TRBV28 combines with J gene TRBJ2-3, with a possible D match to TRBD2 (6 bases). This CDR3 contains 14 residues. The ends were cut back, 7 bases at V and 5 bases at J, with 16 bases in the middle. Germline V gene lookup returns CDR1 MDHEN and CDR2 SYDVKM. In DNA form, the CDR3 reads TGTGCCAGCACCTTTAGCGGTACCCGAGATACGCAGTATTTT. It translates to CASTFSGTRDTQYF.

The CDR3 region has the DNA TGCAGTGCTCAAAAATACAATGAGCAGTTCTTC. Translated: CSAQKYNEQFF. The J gene is TRBJ2-1, the V gene TRBV20-1, with D uncertain. Germline assignment: CDR1 DFQATT and CDR2 SNEGSKA (reference sequence). Between the trimmed V and J ends, which lost 5 bases and 4 bases, there was a span of 6 bases. The CDR3 extends over 11 amino acids.

The chain links TRBV15 to TRBJ2-3, with D perhaps assigned TRBD1 or TRBD2 (6 bases each). The CDR3 contains 18 residues. Trimming left V 0 bases short and J 0 bases short, with 16 bases between. Germline assignment: CDR1 LNHNV and CDR2 YYDKDF (reference sequence). The CDR3 reads CATSRDVGGSPSTDTQYF. The DNA of the CDR3 is TGTGCCACCAGCAGAGACGTGGGGGGCTCTCCTAGCACAGATACGCAGTATTTT.

J is TRBJ2-7 and V is TRBV20-1, with 7 bases that match TRBD1. After removal of 4 bases from V and 3 bases from J, the junction contained 9 bases not matched to a gene. CDR1 DFQATT and CDR2 SNEGSKA come from the germline V gene (reference sequence). This CDR3 spans 14 amino acids. CDR3 DNA sequence: TGCAGTGCTAAGCCGACAGGGCTTATCTACGAGCAGTACGTC. Its translation: CSAKPTGLIYEQYV.

The V gene is TRBV9, the J gene TRBJ1-1; 10 nucleotides match TRBD1. Trimming took 0 bases from V and 2 from J; bases not matched to a gene: 4. The CDR3 has 16 amino acids. The germline V gene has CDR1 SGDLS and CDR2 YYNGEE. The CDR3 loop reads CASSVGWTGGNTEAFF. In nucleotides, the CDR3 is TGTGCCAGCAGCGTAGGGTGGACAGGGGGAAACACTGAAGCTTTCTTT.

The J gene is TRBJ2-2, the V gene TRBV5-1; D assignment may be TRBD1 or TRBD2 (5 bases each). CDR1 SGHRS and CDR2 YFSETQ come from the germline V gene. CDR3 size: 17 residues. V lost 0 bases, J lost 7 bases, and 19 bases lay in between. CDR3 region: CASSLGSGTPLGGELFF. DNA for the CDR3: TGCGCCAGCAGCTTGGGATCAGGGACCCCATTGGGCGGGGAGCTGTTTTTT.

The chain combines TRBV12-3 or TRBV12-4 with TRBJ2-2; no clear D. CDR3 length equals 15 residues. V lost 5 bases, J lost 4 bases, and 14 bases lay in between. The CDR3, as DNA: TGTGCCAGCAGTCTTGAGGCCCGGCGCACCGGGGAGCTGTTTTTT. It yields the protein CASSLEARRTGELFF.

The chain couples TRBV25-1 to TRBJ2-5, with 13 bases lining up with TRBD2. Germline V gene lookup returns CDR1 MGHDK and CDR2 SYGVNS. The CDR3 contains 18 residues. V lost 10 bases, J lost 1 base, and 15 bases stayed unmatched. The CDR3 protein is CAISKALAGGVRQETQYF. CDR3 DNA sequence: TGTGCCATCTCAAAAGCACTAGCGGGGGGGGTACGCCAAGAGACCCAGTACTTC. Based on the CDR3 plus reference TRBV25-1 and TRBJ2-5, the full variable domain is EADIYQTPRYLVIGTGKKITLECSQTMGHDKMYWYQQDPGMELHLIHYSYGVNSTEKGDLSSESTVSRIRTEHFPLTLESARPSHTSQYLCAISKALAGGVRQETQYFGPGTRLLVL.

The J gene is TRBJ2-1, the V gene TRBV24-1; the match to TRBD2 covers 10 bases. The CDR3 consists of 13 residues. Germline CDR1 is KGHDR and CDR2 is SFDVKD. Germline trimming cut 0 bases from V and 13 bases from J; bases unmatched to any gene: 2. CDR3 region: CATSDLRTSGQFF. CDR3 DNA sequence: TGTGCCACCAGTGATTTGAGGACTAGCGGCCAGTTCTTC.

The chain links TRBV12-3 or TRBV12-4 to TRBJ1-1; D is perhaps TRBD1 (6 bases). Trimming pared 5 bases from V and 5 bases from J, leaving 15 bases between. The CDR3 sequence is 14 residues long. CDR3 in amino acids: CASSMRGVRTEAFF. The CDR3 DNA follows: TGTGCCAGCAGTATGAGGGGGGTACGTACTGAAGCTTTCTTT.

This sequence joins TRBV7-2 and TRBJ2-1; 11 nucleotides agree with TRBD2. Germline V gene data show CDR1 as SGHTA and CDR2 as FQGNSA. The CDR3 has 15 residues. Unmatched junction bases numbered 10, after V lost 6 bases and J lost 9 bases. The chain's CDR3 is CASRVSGREGVEQFF. In DNA form, the CDR3 reads TGTGCCAGCAGGGTTAGCGGGAGGGAGGGTGTTGAGCAGTTCTTC.

The rearrangement uses TRBV5-1 and TRBJ2-5; tentative D call: TRBD1 (6 bases). V was pared by 4 bases and J by 2 bases, with 12 bases between. This CDR3 has 14 amino acids. The V gene's germline CDR1 is SGHRS and CDR2 YFSETQ. CDR3 sequence reads: CASSAGQPQETQYF. CDR3 DNA: TGCGCCAGCAGCGCAGGACAGCCACAAGAGACCCAGTACTTC.

The table lists this clonotype with a few counts. In nucleotides, the CDR3 is TGCGCCAGCAGTTTCTCTAGCGGGGGAGGAGATACGCAGTATTTT. It encodes CASSFSSGGGDTQYF. This chain connects TRBV5-1 to TRBJ2-3, with 10 positions matching TRBD2. Germline trimming cut 5 bases from V and 5 bases from J; bases unmatched to any gene: 8. The V gene's germline CDR1 is SGHRS and CDR2 YFSETQ. This CDR3 has 15 amino acids.

The chain uses TRBV5-5 and TRBJ2-1; D is uncertain. Trimming cost V 1 base and J 2 bases, with 7 bases left between them. Germline CDR1 is SGHKS and CDR2 is YYEKEE (reference sequence). The CDR3 is 14 residues long. This CDR3 is CASSLSQTYNEQFF. The CDR3 DNA follows: TGTGCCAGCAGCTTGTCCCAGACCTACAATGAGCAGTTCTTC.